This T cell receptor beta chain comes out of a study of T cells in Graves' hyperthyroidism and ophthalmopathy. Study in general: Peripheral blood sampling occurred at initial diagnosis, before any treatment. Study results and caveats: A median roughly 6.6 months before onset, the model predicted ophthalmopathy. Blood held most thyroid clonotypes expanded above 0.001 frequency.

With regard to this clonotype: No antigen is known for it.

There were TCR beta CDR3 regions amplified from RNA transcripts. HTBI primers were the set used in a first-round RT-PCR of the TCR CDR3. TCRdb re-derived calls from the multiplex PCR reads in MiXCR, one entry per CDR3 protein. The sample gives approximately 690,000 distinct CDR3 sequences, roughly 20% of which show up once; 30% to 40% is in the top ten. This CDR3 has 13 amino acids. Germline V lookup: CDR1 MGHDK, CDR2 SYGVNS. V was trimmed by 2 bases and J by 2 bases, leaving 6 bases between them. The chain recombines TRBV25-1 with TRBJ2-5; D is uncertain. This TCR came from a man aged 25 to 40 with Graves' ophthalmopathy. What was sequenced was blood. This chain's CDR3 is CASSEAGQETQYF. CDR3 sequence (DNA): TGTGCCAGCAGTGAAGCAGGTCAAGAGACCCAGTACTTC.